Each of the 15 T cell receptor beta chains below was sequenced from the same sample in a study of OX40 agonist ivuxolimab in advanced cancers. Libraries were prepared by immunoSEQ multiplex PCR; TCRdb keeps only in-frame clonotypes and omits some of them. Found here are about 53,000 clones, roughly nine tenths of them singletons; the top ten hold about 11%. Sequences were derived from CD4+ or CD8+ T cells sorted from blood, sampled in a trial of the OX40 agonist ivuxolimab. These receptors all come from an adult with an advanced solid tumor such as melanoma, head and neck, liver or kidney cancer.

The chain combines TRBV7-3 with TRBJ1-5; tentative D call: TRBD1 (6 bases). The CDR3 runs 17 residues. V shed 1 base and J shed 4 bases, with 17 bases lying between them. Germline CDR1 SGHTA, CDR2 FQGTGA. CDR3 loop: CASSLRTLGAENQPQHF. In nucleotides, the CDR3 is TGTGCCAGCAGCTTAAGGACCCTGGGGGCAGAAAATCAGCCCCAGCATTTT.

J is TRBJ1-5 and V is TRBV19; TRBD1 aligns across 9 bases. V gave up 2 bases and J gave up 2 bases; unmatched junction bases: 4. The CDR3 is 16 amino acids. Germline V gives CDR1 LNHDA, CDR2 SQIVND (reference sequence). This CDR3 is CASSIQQGAGNQPQHF. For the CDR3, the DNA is TGTGCCAGTAGTATACAACAGGGGGCAGGCAATCAGCCCCAGCATTTT.

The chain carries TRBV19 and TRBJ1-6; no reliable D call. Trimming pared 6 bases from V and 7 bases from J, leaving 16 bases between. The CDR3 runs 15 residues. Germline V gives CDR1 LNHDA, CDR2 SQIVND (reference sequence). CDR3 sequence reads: CASRIQDGANSPLHF. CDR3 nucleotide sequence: TGTGCCAGTAGGATCCAGGACGGAGCAAATTCACCCCTCCACTTT.

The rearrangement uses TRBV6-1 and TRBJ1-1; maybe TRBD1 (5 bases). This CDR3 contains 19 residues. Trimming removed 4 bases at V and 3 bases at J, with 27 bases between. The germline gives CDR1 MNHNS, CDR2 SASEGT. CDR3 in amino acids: CASSVSSLGGPNRYTEAFF. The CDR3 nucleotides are TGTGCCAGCAGTGTCAGTTCGCTCGGTGGGCCGAACAGGTACACTGAAGCTTTCTTT.

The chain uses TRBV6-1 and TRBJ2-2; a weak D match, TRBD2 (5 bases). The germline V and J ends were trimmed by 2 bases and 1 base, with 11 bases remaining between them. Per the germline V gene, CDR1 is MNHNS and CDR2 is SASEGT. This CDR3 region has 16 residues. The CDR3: CASSEKDFRNTGELFF. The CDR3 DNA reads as TGTGCCAGCAGTGAAAAGGACTTCAGGAACACCGGGGAGCTGTTTTTT.

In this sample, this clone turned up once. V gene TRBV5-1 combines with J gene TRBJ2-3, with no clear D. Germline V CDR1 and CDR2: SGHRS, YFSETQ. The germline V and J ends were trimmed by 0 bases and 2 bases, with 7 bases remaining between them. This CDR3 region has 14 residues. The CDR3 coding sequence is TGCGCCAGCAGCTTGGGGGGATACACAGATACGCAGTATTTT. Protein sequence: CASSLGGYTDTQYF.

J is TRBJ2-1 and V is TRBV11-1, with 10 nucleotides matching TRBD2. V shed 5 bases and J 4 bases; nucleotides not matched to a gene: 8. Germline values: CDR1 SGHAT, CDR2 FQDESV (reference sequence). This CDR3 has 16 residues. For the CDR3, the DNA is TGTGCCAGCAGCCCGCCGGGTAGCGGGGGGTACAATGAGCAGTTCTTC. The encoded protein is CASSPPGSGGYNEQFF.

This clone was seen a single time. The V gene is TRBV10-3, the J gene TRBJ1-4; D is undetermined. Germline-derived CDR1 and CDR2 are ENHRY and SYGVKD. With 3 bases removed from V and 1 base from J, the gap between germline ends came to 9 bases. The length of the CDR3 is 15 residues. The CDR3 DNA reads TGTGCCATCAGTGAAGATCTTGGAACTAATGAAAAACTGTTTTTT. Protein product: CAISEDLGTNEKLFF.

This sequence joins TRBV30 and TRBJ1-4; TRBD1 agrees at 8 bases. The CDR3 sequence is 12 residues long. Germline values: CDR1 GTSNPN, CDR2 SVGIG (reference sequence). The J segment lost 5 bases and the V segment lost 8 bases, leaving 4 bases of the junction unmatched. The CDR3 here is CASGTGNEKLFF. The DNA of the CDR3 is TGTGCCAGCGGGACAGGAAATGAAAAACTGTTTTTT.

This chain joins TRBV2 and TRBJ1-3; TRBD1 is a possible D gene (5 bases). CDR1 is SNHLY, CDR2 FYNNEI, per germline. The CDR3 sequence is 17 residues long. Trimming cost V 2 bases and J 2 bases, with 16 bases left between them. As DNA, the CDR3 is TGTGCCAGCAGTGAATCAAGGCCCAAGGGGACTGGAAACACCATATATTTT. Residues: CASSESRPKGTGNTIYF. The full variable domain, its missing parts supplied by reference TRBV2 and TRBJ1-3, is EPEVTQTPSHQVTQMGQEVILRCVPISNHLYFYWYRQILGQKVEFLVSFYNNEISEKSEIFDDQFSVERPDGSNFTLKIRSTKLEDSAMYFCASSESRPKGTGNTIYFGEGSWLTVV.

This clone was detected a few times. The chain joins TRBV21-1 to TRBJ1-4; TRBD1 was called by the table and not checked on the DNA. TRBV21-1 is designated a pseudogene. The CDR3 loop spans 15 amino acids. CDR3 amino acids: CASSRTGALNEKLFF. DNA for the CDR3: TGTGCCAGCAGCAGAACAGGGGCCCTTAATGAAAAACTGTTTTTT.

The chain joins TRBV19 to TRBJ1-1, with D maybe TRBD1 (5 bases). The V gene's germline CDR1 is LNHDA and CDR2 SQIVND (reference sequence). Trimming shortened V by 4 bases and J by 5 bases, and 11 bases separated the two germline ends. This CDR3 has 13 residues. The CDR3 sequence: CASSTGTVTEAFF. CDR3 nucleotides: TGTGCCAGTAGTACCGGGACTGTAACTGAAGCTTTCTTT.

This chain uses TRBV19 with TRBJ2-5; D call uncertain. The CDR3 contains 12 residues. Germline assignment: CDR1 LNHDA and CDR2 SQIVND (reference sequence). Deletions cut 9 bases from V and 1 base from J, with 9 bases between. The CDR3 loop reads CARTGFQETQYF. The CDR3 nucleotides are TGTGCCAGGACGGGCTTCCAAGAGACCCAGTACTTC. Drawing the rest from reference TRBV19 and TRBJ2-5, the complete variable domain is DGGITQSPKYLFRKEGQNVTLSCEQNLNHDAMYWYRQDPGQGLRLIYYSQIVNDFQKGDIAEGYSVSREKKESFPLTVTSAQKNPTAFYLCARTGFQETQYFGPGTRLLVL.

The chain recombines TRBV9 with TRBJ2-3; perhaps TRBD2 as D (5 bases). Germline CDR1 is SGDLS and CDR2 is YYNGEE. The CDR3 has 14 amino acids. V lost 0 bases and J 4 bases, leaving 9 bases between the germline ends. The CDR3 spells CASSVDLRADTQYF. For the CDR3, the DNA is TGTGCCAGCAGCGTAGACCTGCGGGCAGATACGCAGTATTTT.

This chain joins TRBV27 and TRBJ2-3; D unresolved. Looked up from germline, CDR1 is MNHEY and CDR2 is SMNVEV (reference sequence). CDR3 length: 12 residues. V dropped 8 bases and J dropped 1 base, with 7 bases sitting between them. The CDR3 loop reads CASGVGTDTQYF. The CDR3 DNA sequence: TGTGCCAGCGGCGTTGGCACAGATACGCAGTATTTT.